The present T cell receptor (beta chain) was sequenced within a study of T cell changes during pregnancy in multiple sclerosis. The CDR3 spans 17 residues. V shed 1 base and J 1 base; nucleotides not matched to a gene: 5. Germline V gene lookup returns CDR1 SGHKS and CDR2 YYEKEE (reference sequence). Profiling relied on immunoSEQ multiplex PCR, and the TCRdb table lists in-frame clones only, not all of them. The sample shows tens of thousands of clones, more than 90% of them seen only once. The sequencing here drew on peripheral blood, taken before pregnancy. The TCR sequence derives from a female donor with multiple sclerosis, enrolled in a pregnancy study. The chain couples TRBV5-5 to TRBJ2-5; TRBD2 agrees at 12 bases. The CDR3 bases are TGTGCCAGCAGCTTGCGTTTGACTAGCGGGGGCCAAGAGACCCAGTACTTC. The encoded protein is CASSLRLTSGGQETQYF.